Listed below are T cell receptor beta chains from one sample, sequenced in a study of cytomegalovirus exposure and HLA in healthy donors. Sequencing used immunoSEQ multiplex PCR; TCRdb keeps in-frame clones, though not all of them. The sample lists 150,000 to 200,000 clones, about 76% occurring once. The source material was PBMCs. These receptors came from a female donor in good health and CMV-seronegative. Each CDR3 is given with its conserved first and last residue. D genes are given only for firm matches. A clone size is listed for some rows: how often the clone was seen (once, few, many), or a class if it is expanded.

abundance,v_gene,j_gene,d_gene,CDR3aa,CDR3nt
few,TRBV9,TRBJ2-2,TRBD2,CASSATSGRYHTGELFF,TGTGCCAGCAGCGCGACTAGCGGGAGGTATCACACCGGGGAGCTGTTTTTT
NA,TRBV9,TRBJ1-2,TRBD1,CASSPGQGTGYGYTF,TGTGCCAGCAGCCCGGGACAGGGAACAGGCTATGGCTACACCTTC
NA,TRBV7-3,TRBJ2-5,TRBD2,CASSREGQETQYF,TGTGCCAGCTCGCGGGAGGGTCAAGAGACCCAGTACTTC
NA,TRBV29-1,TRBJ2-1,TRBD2,CSVEDGSSGGYNEQFF,TGCAGCGTTGAAGATGGGTCTAGCGGGGGATACAATGAGCAGTTCTTC
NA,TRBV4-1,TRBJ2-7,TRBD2,CASSQPLLSGGDYEQYF,TGCGCCAGCAGCCAACCTCTTTTGTCGGGAGGGGACTACGAGCAGTACTTC
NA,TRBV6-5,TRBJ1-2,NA,CASSENDRLYGYTF,TGTGCCAGCAGTGAAAACGACAGACTCTATGGCTACACCTTC
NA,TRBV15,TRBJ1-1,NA,CATSRDPFQGRNTEAFF,TGTGCCACCAGCAGAGATCCCTTTCAGGGGAGGAACACTGAAGCTTTCTTT
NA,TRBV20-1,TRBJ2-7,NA,CSASVLREQYF,TGCAGTGCTAGCGTCCTTCGGGAGCAGTACTTC
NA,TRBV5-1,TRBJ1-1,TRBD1,CASSGGQANTEAFF,TGCGCCAGCAGCGGGGGACAGGCTAACACTGAAGCTTTCTTT
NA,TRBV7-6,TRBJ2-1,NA,CASSSYSYSYNEQFF,TGTGCCAGCAGCTCCTACAGCTACTCCTACAATGAGCAGTTCTTC
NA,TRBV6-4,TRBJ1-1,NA,CASSDSRQTEAFF,TGTGCCAGCAGTGACTCGAGGCAAACTGAAGCTTTCTTT
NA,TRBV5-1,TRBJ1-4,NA,CASSRGGDPINEKLFF,TGCGCCAGCAGCCGAGGGGGGGATCCAATTAATGAAAAACTGTTTTTT
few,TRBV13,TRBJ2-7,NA,CASSEGLRVYEQYF,TGTGCCAGCAGCGAGGGACTGCGAGTTTACGAGCAGTACTTC
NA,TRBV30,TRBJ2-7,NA,CAWSVRAYEQYF,TGTGCCTGGAGTGTACGGGCCTACGAGCAGTACTTC
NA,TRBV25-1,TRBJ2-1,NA,CASRQSRENEQFF,TGTGCCAGCAGACAGTCCAGGGAAAATGAGCAGTTCTTC
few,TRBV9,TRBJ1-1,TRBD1,CASSVASDRAAFF,TGTGCCAGCAGCGTAGCTTCGGACAGGGCGGCTTTCTTT
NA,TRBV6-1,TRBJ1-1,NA,CASSEGRSAEAFF,TGTGCCAGCAGTGAAGGAAGGAGCGCTGAAGCTTTCTTT
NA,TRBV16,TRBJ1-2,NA,CASSPGGPPGNGYTF,TGTGCCAGCAGCCCGGGGGGCCCCCCTGGGAATGGCTACACCTTC
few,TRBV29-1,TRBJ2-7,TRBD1,CSVSSGTGGDEQYF,TGCAGCGTTTCATCCGGGACAGGGGGCGACGAGCAGTACTTC
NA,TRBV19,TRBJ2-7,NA,CASSIIANGDEQYF,TGTGCCAGTAGTATAATAGCCAACGGCGACGAGCAGTACTTC
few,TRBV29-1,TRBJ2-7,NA,CSVVPASYEQYF,TGCAGCGTTGTACCAGCGTCCTACGAGCAGTACTTC
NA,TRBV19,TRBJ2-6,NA,CASRKMTSGANVLTF,TGTGCCAGTAGGAAGATGACTTCAGGGGCCAACGTCCTGACTTTC
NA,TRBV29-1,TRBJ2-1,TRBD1,CSVEDGGQAYNEQFF,TGCAGCGTTGAAGATGGGGGACAGGCCTACAATGAGCAGTTCTTC